Each of the 3 T cell receptor beta chains below was sequenced from the same sample in a study of radiotherapy plus CTLA-4 blockade in lung cancer (dated by TCRdb to the late 2010s). Library generation was performed with the immunoSEQ multiplex PCR assay. Drawn from immuneACCESS, this table holds only the in-frame rearrangements with V and J called that TCRdb kept. Clones are partly lost; checked studies trace under half to an unresolved V gene and leave the rest unexplained. A total of some 70,000 clones appear in this sample, 79% of them only once. Clones ranked in the top ten supply roughly 9.7% of the sample. Sample: peripheral blood, taken from a patient treated with radiotherapy plus ipilimumab. Receptors originate from a human donor with non-small cell lung cancer who had a complete response to radiotherapy plus ipilimumab.

This chain links TRBV2 with TRBJ2-2; D might be TRBD2 (6 bases). The CDR3 length is 15 residues. V gave up 1 base and J gave up 2 bases, with 8 bases separating them. CDR1 is SNHLY and CDR2 is FYNNEI in the germline V gene. The CDR3, as DNA: TGTGCCAGCAGTGAAGGGGGGGTTAACACCGGGGAGCTGTTTTTT. Protein: CASSEGGVNTGELFF. Based on the CDR3 plus reference TRBV2 and TRBJ2-2, the full variable domain is EPEVTQTPSHQVTQMGQEVILRCVPISNHLYFYWYRQILGQKVEFLVSFYNNEISEKSEIFDDQFSVERPDGSNFTLKIRSTKLEDSAMYFCASSEGGVNTGELFFGEGSRLTVL.

The chain employs TRBV7-8 and TRBJ2-2, with D tentatively TRBD1 (6 bases). V dropped 4 bases and J dropped 0 bases, with 12 bases sitting between them. This CDR3 is 16 amino acids long. Germline CDR1 reads SGHVS; CDR2 reads FQNEAQ. Here the CDR3 reads CASSSTGTTNTGELFF. DNA for the CDR3: TGTGCCAGCAGCTCCACCGGGACAACGAACACCGGGGAGCTGTTTTTT.

The CDR3 DNA is TGTGCCAGCAGTCGACAGGCTTTCAATCAGCCCCAGCATTTT. Translating gives CASSRQAFNQPQHF. The chain combines TRBV2 with TRBJ1-5; perhaps TRBD1 as D (6 bases). The CDR3 runs to 14 residues. Germline V gene sequence: CDR1 SNHLY, CDR2 FYNNEI. Trimming took off 5 bases at V and 3 bases at J, with 11 bases between the two ends. Filled out from reference TRBV2 and TRBJ1-5, the complete variable domain reads EPEVTQTPSHQVTQMGQEVILRCVPISNHLYFYWYRQILGQKVEFLVSFYNNEISEKSEIFDDQFSVERPDGSNFTLKIRSTKLEDSAMYFCASSRQAFNQPQHFGDGTRLSIL.